This T cell receptor beta chain originates from a study of blood T cell repertoires in COVID-19. Study details: The study drew acute and convalescent COVID-19 samples from the United States, Italy and Spain.

The CDR3 totals 18 residues. J gave up 8 bases and V 7 bases, and 20 bases lay outside the gene matches. The germline V gene has CDR1 SEHNR and CDR2 FQNEAQ (reference sequence). The repertoire was sequenced with immunoSEQ multiplex PCR; TCRdb's copy has only in-frame clones and lacks some. The sample records 65,000 to 95,000 clones, about 73% being singletons. Sequenced input: peripheral blood. This sequence was found in a man in his fifties with active or convalescent COVID-19. V gene TRBV7-9 combines with J gene TRBJ1-4; the match to TRBD1 covers 9 bases. The CDR3 reads CASTKTGTGILRREKLFF. The CDR3 nucleotides are TGTGCCAGCACAAAAACCGGGACAGGGATTCTCAGGAGGGAAAAACTGTTTTTT.